This TCR beta chain stems from a study of cytomegalovirus exposure and HLA in healthy donors. Healthy bone marrow donors supplied every sample. CDR3 size: 18 residues. The germline V gene encodes CDR1 SGHTA and CDR2 FQGNSA. V lost 0 bases and J lost 3; bases outside the gene matches: 8. This clone has a handful of counts. The antigen is undetermined. Study-level results: Apart from CMV serostatus, no immune exposure information was available. As confirmed in vitro, a few CMV-associated chains were specific for CMV antigens.

PCR employed 60 Vbeta and 13 Jbeta primers. In the authors' workflow: A follow-up analysis tallied 60 million to 85 million unique TCR beta chains, 9 million to 11 million shared. Generated by immunoSEQ multiplex PCR, the TCRdb table keeps only in-frame clones and is missing some. The DNA was the basis for D and trimming; V, J and clone size are from that table. The profile shows about 160,000 clones, about 80% of them singletons. Sequences were obtained from PBMCs. This receptor was identified in a man in his forties or fifties in good health and CMV-seronegative. The V gene is TRBV7-2, the J gene TRBJ2-3; 11 bases match TRBD2. CDR3 coding DNA: TGTGCCAGCAGCTTAGCTGGCCTAGCGGGAGGTAGTACAGATACGCAGTATTTT. Its protein product is CASSLAGLAGGSTDTQYF.